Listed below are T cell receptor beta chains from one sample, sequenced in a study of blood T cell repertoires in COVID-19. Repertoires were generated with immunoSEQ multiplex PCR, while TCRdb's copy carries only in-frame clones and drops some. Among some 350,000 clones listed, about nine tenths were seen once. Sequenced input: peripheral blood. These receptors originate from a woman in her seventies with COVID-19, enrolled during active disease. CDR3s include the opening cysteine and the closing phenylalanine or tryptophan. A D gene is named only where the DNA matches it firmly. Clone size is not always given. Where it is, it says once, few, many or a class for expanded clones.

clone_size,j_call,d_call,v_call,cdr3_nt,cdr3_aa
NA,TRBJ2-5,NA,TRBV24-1,TGTGCCACCAGTGATTTGGAGGGATCCCAGGAGACCCAGTACTTC,CATSDLEGSQETQYF
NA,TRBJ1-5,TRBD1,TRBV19,TGTGCCAGTAGTATTAACGTGTGGGACAGGGAGTATCAGCCCCAGCATTTT,CASSINVWDREYQPQHF
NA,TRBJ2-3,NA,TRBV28,TGTGCCAGCAGTTTACTCGGGCGGGGCTCCCACAATACGCAGTATTTT,CASSLLGRGSHNTQYF
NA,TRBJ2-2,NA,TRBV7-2,TGTGCCAGCAGTCAGAGGAGAAACACCGGGGAGCTGTTTTTT,CASSQRRNTGELFF
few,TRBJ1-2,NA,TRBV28,TGTGCCAGCAGTGCGAGGAGGGGAGTAGTTAACTATGGCTACACCTTC,CASSARRGVVNYGYTF
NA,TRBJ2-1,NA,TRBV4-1,TGCGCCAGCAGCCAGATCCGGGACAAGACCCATGAGCAGTTCTTC,CASSQIRDKTHEQFF
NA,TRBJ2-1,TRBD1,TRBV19,TGTGCCAGTATCCGACAGGGTGGAGAAAATGAGCAGTTCTTC,CASIRQGGENEQFF
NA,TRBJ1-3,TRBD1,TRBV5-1,TGCGCCAGCAGCTTGGGTACAGGGGGCAGTGGAAACACCATATATTTT,CASSLGTGGSGNTIYF
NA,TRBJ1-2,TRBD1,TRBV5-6,TGTGCCAGCAGCGTCCGGGACAGGGTATACTTAGCTAACTATGGCTACACCTTC,CASSVRDRVYLANYGYTF
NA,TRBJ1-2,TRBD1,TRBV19,TGTGCCAGTACCCCGAGGGCAGGGGGCGGTCGGGCGGGAGGCTACACCTTC,CASTPRAGGGRAGGYTF
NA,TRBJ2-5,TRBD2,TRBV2,TGTGCCAGCAGGGTTAGCGGGGTAGAGACCCAGTACTTC,CASRVSGVETQYF
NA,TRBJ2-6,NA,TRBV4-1,TGCGCCAGCAGCGTAGCCGGGGGGGCCAACGTCCTGACTTTC,CASSVAGGANVLTF
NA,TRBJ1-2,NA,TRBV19,TGTGCCAGTAGCCAGGGTGGTGGCTACACCTTC,CASSQGGGYTF
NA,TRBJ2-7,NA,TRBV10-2,TGCGCCAGCAGTGAAGGCGGAGGCTACGAGCAGTACTTC,CASSEGGGYEQYF
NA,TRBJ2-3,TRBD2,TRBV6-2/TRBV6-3,TGTGCCAGCAGCCTCCTTCAAACTAGCGGGGGGGCGGCAGATACGCAGTATTTT,CASSLLQTSGGAADTQYF
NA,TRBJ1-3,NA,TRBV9,TGTGCCAGCAGCGTAGGCGGAGGAAACACCATATATTTT,CASSVGGGNTIYF
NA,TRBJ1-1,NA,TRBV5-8,TGTGCCAGCAGCTTGGAAGCAGGAGGCTTCCCTGAAGCTTTCTTT,CASSLEAGGFPEAFF
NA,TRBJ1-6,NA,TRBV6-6,TGTGCCAGCAGGCAGGGCCCGGAGCCTTCACCCCTCCACTTT,CASRQGPEPSPLHF